This entry lists 12 T cell receptor beta chains sequenced from one sample in a study of T cell changes during pregnancy in multiple sclerosis. Sequenced by immunoSEQ multiplex PCR; TCRdb stores in-frame clones only, minus some. The sample has around 58,000 clones, 91% seen once; the top ten hold almost 0.5%. Material: CD4+ T cells from peripheral blood mononuclear cells, obtained after pregnancy. The receptors come from a female donor in good health, enrolled as a control in a pregnancy study.

The chain has TRBV12-5 and TRBJ1-6; weak D call: TRBD1 (5 bases). From germline, CDR1 is LGHNT and CDR2 FRNRAP. The V gene lost 6 bases and the J gene lost 1 base, with 10 bases spanning the gap. The CDR3 sequence is 15 residues long. The CDR3: CASGPGLSYNSPLHF. The CDR3 bases are TGTGCTAGTGGCCCGGGACTGTCCTATAATTCACCCCTCCACTTT.

The genes are TRBV4-2 and TRBJ2-3, with 7 bases fitting TRBD2. V lost 0 bases to trimming and J lost 2 bases; unmatched junction nucleotides: 5. From germline, CDR1 is LGHNA and CDR2 YNFKEQ. CDR3 length: 16 residues. CDR3 DNA: TGTGCCAGCAGCCAAGATCCTAGCGGACACACAGATACGCAGTATTTT. Translating it yields CASSQDPSGHTDTQYF.

This chain uses TRBV11-2 with TRBJ1-1; no clear D. Germline V CDR1 and CDR2: SGHAT, FQNNGV. CDR3 length: 14 amino acids. V was pared by 2 bases and J by 2 bases, with 9 bases between. This chain's CDR3 is CASSLSYSNTEAFF. The CDR3, as DNA: TGTGCCAGCAGCTTATCATACAGTAACACTGAAGCTTTCTTT. The variable domain in full, completed from reference TRBV11-2 and TRBJ1-1, reads EAGVAQSPRYKIIEKRQSVAFWCNPISGHATLYWYQQILGQGPKLLIQFQNNGVVDDSQLPKDRFSAERLKGVDSTLKIQPAKLEDSAVYLCASSLSYSNTEAFFGQGTRLTVV.

The chain combines TRBV7-2 with TRBJ2-1, with 7 positions matching TRBD1. This CDR3 is 15 amino acids long. Unmatched junction bases numbered 11, after V lost 8 bases and J lost 4 bases. Germline CDR1 and CDR2: SGHTA and FQGNSA. This CDR3 reads CASGRSTGSYNEQFF. The DNA for the CDR3 is TGTGCCAGCGGACGATCGACAGGGTCTTACAATGAGCAGTTCTTC.

The chain combines TRBV2 with TRBJ1-4; D is ambiguous. Germline CDR1 SNHLY, CDR2 FYNNEI. V was shortened by 0 bases and J by 8 bases, with 16 bases between the two germline ends. The CDR3 is 16 amino acids. The CDR3 is CASSEAPSPGREKLFF. The CDR3 DNA reads TGTGCCAGCAGTGAAGCGCCCTCCCCGGGTAGAGAAAAACTGTTTTTT.

The rearrangement uses TRBV4-3 and TRBJ1-1, with 9 bases matching TRBD1. The CDR3 covers 16 residues. CDR1 and CDR2 (germline): LGHNA, YSLEER. V lost 0 bases to trimming and J lost 4 bases; unmatched junction nucleotides: 6. The CDR3 nucleotides are TGCGCCAGCAGCCAAGATTCCCGGACAGGGGTCACTGAAGCTTTCTTT. Residues: CASSQDSRTGVTEAFF.

The chain carries TRBV5-6 and TRBJ1-5; D is undetermined. From germline, CDR1 is SGHDT and CDR2 YYEEEE. The CDR3 is 15 amino acids. The V end was cut by 4 bases, the J end by 0 bases, with 11 bases between. The CDR3 DNA reads as TGTGCCAGCAGCCATACGGGATTTAGCAATCAGCCCCAGCATTTT. This translates into CASSHTGFSNQPQHF.

V usage is TRBV5-1 and J usage is TRBJ1-2; D is unclear. Germline V gene data show CDR1 as SGHRS and CDR2 as YFSETQ. This CDR3 has 14 residues. Between the trimmed V and J ends, which lost 0 bases and 5 bases, there was a span of 11 bases. In DNA, the CDR3 is TGCGCCAGCAGCTTGGCCGCGGAGACTTATGGCTACACCTTC. Protein sequence: CASSLAAETYGYTF.

The rearrangement uses TRBV5-1 and TRBJ2-5, with 10 bases identical to TRBD2. V lost 4 bases, J lost 4 bases, and 10 bases stayed unmatched. The CDR3 is 16 residues long. CDR1 is SGHRS, CDR2 YFSETQ, per germline. This CDR3 reads CASSTVLSGGAETQYF. CDR3 DNA sequence: TGCGCCAGCAGCACAGTTCTGAGCGGGGGGGCAGAGACCCAGTACTTC.

The gene calls are TRBV12-5 and TRBJ1-1, with D possibly being TRBD1 (6 bases). CDR3 size: 13 residues. Per germline, CDR1 LGHNT and CDR2 FRNRAP. With 6 bases removed from V and 5 bases from J, the gap between germline ends came to 13 bases. This CDR3 is CASGSGVGTEAFF. The CDR3 coding sequence is TGTGCTAGTGGGTCAGGGGTGGGGACTGAAGCTTTCTTT.

The chain employs TRBV30 and TRBJ1-4; D remains ambiguous. The germline V gene encodes CDR1 GTSNPN and CDR2 SVGIG (reference sequence). The length of the CDR3 is 13 residues. Trimming took 4 bases from V and 2 from J, leaving 8 bases between them. The CDR3 spells CAWNSHTNEKLFF. In nucleotides, the CDR3 is TGTGCCTGGAACTCGCACACTAATGAAAAACTGTTTTTT.

The gene calls are TRBV4-1 and TRBJ2-3; tentative D call: TRBD2 (5 bases). Germline-derived CDR1 and CDR2 are MGHRA and YSYEKL. V dropped 1 base and J dropped 4 bases, with 12 bases sitting between them. CDR3 length: 15 residues. The CDR3 nucleotides read TGCGCCAGCAGCCAAGGAGGAGGCAGCTCAGATACGCAGTATTTT. It codes for CASSQGGGSSDTQYF.